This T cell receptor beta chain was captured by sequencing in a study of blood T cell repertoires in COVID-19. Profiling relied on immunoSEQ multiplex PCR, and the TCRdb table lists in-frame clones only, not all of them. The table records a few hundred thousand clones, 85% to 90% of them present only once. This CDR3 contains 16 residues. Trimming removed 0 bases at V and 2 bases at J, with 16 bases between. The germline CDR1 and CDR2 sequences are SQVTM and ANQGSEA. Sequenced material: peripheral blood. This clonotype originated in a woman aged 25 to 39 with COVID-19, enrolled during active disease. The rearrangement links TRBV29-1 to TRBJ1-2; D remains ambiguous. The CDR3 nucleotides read TGCAGCGTTGAAGATTTAGCGGGTCCGCGCAACTATGGCTACACCTTC. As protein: CSVEDLAGPRNYGYTF.